Reported below is one TCR beta chain. Trimming removed 8 bases at V and 8 bases at J, with 18 bases between. Germline CDR1 and CDR2: SQVTM and ANQGSEA. CDR3 length equals 12 residues. This record comes from a study of CD8+ T cells in alopecia areata. Extraction of RNA preceded its reverse transcription into cDNA, which served as the sequencing template. Some clones are missing from TCRdb's copy, which holds only in-frame ones; the method was immunoSEQ multiplex PCR. The table lists roughly 280,000 clones, 60% of them singletons. Treatment in this sample: oral pan-JAK inhibitor, 5-10 mg twice daily. This clonotype originated in a human donor with alopecia areata. The specimen was CD4+ T cells sorted from blood, collected around week 53, from a patient treated with tofacitinib. The genes are TRBV29-1 and TRBJ1-2; D unclear. The CDR3 loop reads CSLWRLSHGYTF. CDR3 coding DNA: TGCAGCCTTTGGCGTCTGTCACACGGCTACACCTTC.